The present T cell receptor beta chain was sequenced within a study of blood T cell repertoires in COVID-19. CDR1 and CDR2 from the germline V gene are SQVTM and ANQGSEA. Trimming stripped 4 bases from V and 0 bases from J, with 15 bases between. The CDR3 runs to 15 residues. Some clones are missing from TCRdb's copy, which holds only in-frame ones; the method was immunoSEQ multiplex PCR. The sample lists over 250,000 clones, approximately 85% seen once, with roughly 0.8% in the top ten. Sequencing was performed on peripheral blood. The V and J genes are TRBV29-1 and TRBJ1-2; D perhaps matches TRBD1 (6 bases). The clonotype originates from a woman aged 30 to 39 with acute or convalescent COVID-19. CDR3 residues: CSVVRGGTSNYGYTF. For the CDR3, the DNA is TGCAGCGTTGTCAGGGGCGGCACCTCTAACTATGGCTACACCTTC.